A single sample is the source of the 9 T cell receptor beta chains below, sequenced in a study of T cell responses to AZD1222 COVID-19 vaccine. The table came from immunoSEQ multiplex PCR; TCRdb's copy has only in-frame clones and leaves some out. Here the sample spans around 200,000 clones, around 94% being singletons. The sequenced sample was peripheral blood, obtained 28 days after the second AZD1222 dose. The receptors were gathered from an adult who received the AZD1222 COVID-19 vaccine.

This chain uses TRBV12-3 or TRBV12-4 with TRBJ1-2; D unresolved. V was clipped by 10 bases and J by 1 base, with 4 bases between them. The CDR3 covers 10 residues. The CDR3 spells CATFNYGYTF. The DNA for the CDR3 is TGTGCCACCTTTAACTATGGCTACACCTTC.

V and J are TRBV6-1 and TRBJ1-6; D gene unclear. Germline-derived CDR1 and CDR2 are MNHNS and SASEGT. The V and J ends lost 4 bases and 10 bases respectively, with 23 bases between them. This CDR3 contains 17 residues. CDR3 protein: CASSGTRYTGRSSPLHF. CDR3 DNA sequence: TGTGCCAGCAGTGGAACCCGTTACACGGGCAGAAGCTCACCCCTCCACTTT.

CDR3 DNA sequence: TGTGCCAGCAGGTTGCGGGACAGGGAAAGTTGGGGCTACACCTTC. Protein: CASRLRDRESWGYTF. This rearrangement joins TRBV6-5 to TRBJ1-2; 9 positions match TRBD1. The CDR3 has 15 residues. Trimming at V came to 6 bases and at J to 8 bases, leaving 13 bases not matched to a gene. Germline loops: CDR1 MNHEY, CDR2 SVGAGI.

The CDR3 DNA reads as TGTGCCAGTAGTATAGGGACAGGGAAACAAAATCAGCCCCAGCATTTT. Amino acids: CASSIGTGKQNQPQHF. This chain uses TRBV19 with TRBJ1-5; 8 nucleotides agree with TRBD1. V lost 1 base and J lost 4; bases outside the gene matches: 6. Germline CDR1 is LNHDA and CDR2 is SQIVND (reference sequence). This CDR3 comprises 16 residues. Full variable domain (outside the CDR3, taken from reference TRBV19 and TRBJ1-5): DGGITQSPKYLFRKEGQNVTLSCEQNLNHDAMYWYRQDPGQGLRLIYYSQIVNDFQKGDIAEGYSVSREKKESFPLTVTSAQKNPTAFYLCASSIGTGKQNQPQHFGDGTRLSIL.

V gene TRBV19 combines with J gene TRBJ1-1; tentative D call: TRBD1 (6 bases). CDR1 is LNHDA, CDR2 SQIVND, per germline (reference sequence). V shed 6 bases and J shed 2 bases, with 13 bases lying between them. This CDR3 has 14 amino acids. CDR3 nucleotide sequence: TGTGCCAGTAGATCGGACAGACCTAACACTGAAGCTTTCTTT. It encodes CASRSDRPNTEAFF.

This chain uses TRBV12-3 or TRBV12-4 with TRBJ1-2; no firm D call. The CDR3 spans 11 residues. With 6 bases removed from V and 2 bases from J, the gap between germline ends came to 4 bases. CDR3 protein: CASSENYGYTF. CDR3 nucleotides: TGTGCCAGCAGCGAGAACTATGGCTACACCTTC.

CDR3 residues: CASKGAEYEQYF. The CDR3 DNA reads TGTGCCAGTAAGGGGGCGGAGTACGAGCAGTACTTC. This chain joins TRBV7-9 and TRBJ2-7; 7 nucleotides agree with TRBD1. Looked up from germline, CDR1 is SEHNR and CDR2 is FQNEAQ (reference sequence). The CDR3 consists of 12 residues. The ends lost 9 bases at V and 4 bases at J; junction bases unmatched: 6.

The gene calls are TRBV2 and TRBJ2-7; no reliable D call. V lost 4 bases and J lost 0, with 13 bases in between. In germline, CDR1 is SNHLY, CDR2 FYNNEI. The CDR3 consists of 15 residues. The CDR3 spells CASSVAQHSSYEQYF. The CDR3 DNA reads TGTGCCAGCAGTGTTGCACAGCATTCCTCCTACGAGCAGTACTTC.

The rearrangement uses TRBV7-2 and TRBJ2-5, with D possibly being TRBD1 (5 bases). The CDR3 consists of 16 residues. Germline CDR1 and CDR2: SGHTA and FQGNSA. V lost 2 bases and J 1 base, leaving 14 bases between the germline ends. The CDR3: CASSLLGRLGQETQYF. In nucleotides, the CDR3 is TGTGCCAGCAGCTTATTGGGGCGGCTAGGCCAAGAGACCCAGTACTTC.